Described below is a single T cell receptor beta chain sequence and its context. Its target is not known. The sample is drawn from a study of cytomegalovirus exposure and HLA in healthy donors. The study's findings and limits: A missense variant in DCLRE1C was later tied to TCR beta V- and J-gene trimming. Sequencing likely generated an artifact that appeared as a cluster of highly shared sequence variants. By a later analysis, the bulk of CMV-associated TCR beta chains appeared HLA-restricted. Donor immune exposure was known only as CMV serostatus.

CDR1 GTSNPN and CDR2 SVGIG come from the germline V gene (reference sequence). V was pared by 5 bases and J by 9 bases, with 14 bases between. This CDR3 has 11 residues. It was with 60 Vbeta and 13 Jbeta primers that the PCR ran. Assay used: immunoSEQ multiplex PCR; TCRdb lists only in-frame clones, some missing. The data hold more than 150,000 clones, with 70% to 85% observed a single time. V and J are TRBV30 and TRBJ2-7; D perhaps matches TRBD1 (6 bases). This receptor was obtained from a girl aged 2-9 years in good health and CMV-seropositive. The source material was PBMCs. The CDR3 coding sequence is TGTGCCTGGGAACAGGGTCTCGGGCAGTACTTC. Amino acids: CAWEQGLGQYF.